Listed below are T cell receptor beta chains from one sample, sequenced in a study of blood T cells in healthy people across ages. From the 5' RACE reads, TCRdb called clonotypes with MiXCR, one entry per CDR3 protein. This table holds under 800,000 distinct CDR3 sequences, roughly 21% found once. The sample was blood. Receptor source: a man between 65 and 79 years old in good health. CDR3s include the opening cysteine and the closing phenylalanine or tryptophan. A D gene is named only where the DNA matches it firmly. Not every row has a clone size; where given, it reads once, few, many or a size class.

size	V	D	J	DNA	CDR3
NA	TRBV6-5	NA	TRBJ2-3	TGTGCCAGCACCAGGGGAGATACGCAGTATTTT	CASTRGDTQYF
NA	TRBV5-1	NA	TRBJ2-1	TGCGCCAGCAGGCCTAGCGAATACAATGAGCAGTTCTTC	CASRPSEYNEQFF
many	TRBV28	NA	TRBJ2-7	TGTGCCAGCAGTCCACGAGGAAAATCCTACGAGCAGTACTTC	CASSPRGKSYEQYF
NA	TRBV20-1	TRBD2	TRBJ2-2	TGCAGTGCTAGAGGCCAGAGAACTAGCGGTTCCTCGAACACCGGGGAGCTGTTTTTT	CSARGQRTSGSSNTGELFF
NA	TRBV29-1	NA	TRBJ2-7	TGCAGCGCTCGGGTGGGGTCACACGAGCAGTACTTC	CSARVGSHEQYF
NA	TRBV20-1	NA	TRBJ2-7	TGCAGTGCTAGTTGGCGGAACTACGAGCAGTACTTC	CSASWRNYEQYF
few	TRBV9	NA	TRBJ2-6	TGTGCCAGCAGCTTAAGGGGAGATGGTGGGGCCAACGTCCTGACTTTC	CASSLRGDGGANVLTF
NA	TRBV13	TRBD1	TRBJ1-6	TGTGCCAGCAACAACGGACAGGGGGCAATCTCCTATAATTCACCCCTCCACTTT	CASNNGQGAISYNSPLHF
NA	TRBV2	TRBD2	TRBJ2-3	TGTGCCAGCAGTGATTCCTCGGGACTAGCGGTCTCGCAGTATTTT	CASSDSSGLAVSQYF
NA	TRBV6-5	TRBD1	TRBJ2-7	TGTGCCAGCAAGACAGGGAGTGGTAACGAGCAGTGCTTC	CASKTGSGNEQCF
few	TRBV5-1	TRBD2	TRBJ2-1	TGCGCCAGCAGCATCCTTCCCGGGACTAGCGGGAGGGCCTTTAATGAGCAGTTCTTC	CASSILPGTSGRAFNEQFF
few	TRBV15	NA	TRBJ2-1	TGTGCCACCAGCAGAGAAGCGATTCGCAATGAGCAGTTCTTC	CATSREAIRNEQFF
few	TRBV24-1	TRBD1	TRBJ2-7	TGTGCCACCAGTGACTCTGGACAGGGTTCCTACGAGCAGTACTTC	CATSDSGQGSYEQYF
few	TRBV28	NA	TRBJ2-7	TGTGCCAGCAGTTGGACGCCCAGCTCCTACGAGCAGTACTTC	CASSWTPSSYEQYF
many	TRBV3-1	NA	TRBJ2-1	TGTGCCAGCAGCCAAGATGGACTCTTTAGTTCCTACAATGAGCAGTTCTTC	CASSQDGLFSSYNEQFF
few	TRBV3-1	NA	TRBJ2-5	TGTGCCAGCAGCCAAGATCCCGGTCAAGAGACCCAGTACTTC	CASSQDPGQETQYF
few	TRBV7-3	NA	TRBJ2-1	TGTGCCAGCAGCTTTAGTCTAGAAGGCGAGCAGTTCTTC	CASSFSLEGEQFF